A single sample is the source of the 28 T cell receptor beta chains below, sequenced in a study of ipilimumab plus nivolumab after autologous stem cell transplantation. Clones were read by immunoSEQ multiplex PCR, and TCRdb kept only the in-frame ones, dropping some. The sample yields some 40,000 clones, 90% to 95% seen once. Material: PBMCs, obtained in a trial of ipilimumab plus nivolumab as post-transplant consolidation. Every receptor here comes from a male donor with multiple myeloma.

V usage is TRBV6-5 and J usage is TRBJ2-1, with D possibly being TRBD1 or TRBD2 (6 bases each). The CDR3 consists of 12 residues. V lost 2 bases and J 10 bases, leaving 9 bases between the germline ends. Germline assignment: CDR1 MNHEY and CDR2 SVGAGI. CDR3 bases: TGTGCCAGCAGTTACCAAGGGGGGGAGCAGTTCTTC. Translation: CASSYQGGEQFF.

The chain combines TRBV21-1 with TRBJ2-1; the table's TRBD2 call for D was not verified on the DNA. TRBV21-1 is a recognized pseudogene. The CDR3 extends over 13 amino acids. The CDR3 reads CAQQKASGNEQFF. The CDR3 bases are TGTGCCCAGCAAAAGGCTAGCGGAAATGAGCAGTTCTTC.

The rearrangement links TRBV7-3 to TRBJ2-2; TRBD2 agrees at 9 bases. This CDR3 has 16 residues. The V segment lost 6 bases and the J segment 2 bases; nucleotides outside the gene matches: 7. CDR1 SGHTA and CDR2 FQGTGA come from the germline V gene. CDR3 residues: CASRRVGTSNTGELFF. The CDR3 coding sequence is TGTGCCAGCAGGAGGGTGGGGACTAGCAACACCGGGGAGCTGTTTTTT.

The chain uses TRBV19 and TRBJ1-3; D is undetermined. The CDR3 extends over 14 amino acids. Germline-derived CDR1 and CDR2 are LNHDA and SQIVND (reference sequence). V was pared by 3 bases and J by 0 bases, with 6 bases between. The CDR3, as DNA: TGTGCCAGTAGTATCAGCGGCTCTGGAAACACCATATATTTT. It is translated as CASSISGSGNTIYF.

The J gene is TRBJ2-5, the V gene TRBV15; TRBD1 agrees at 8 bases. The CDR3 is 17 amino acids. CDR1 LNHNV and CDR2 YYDKDF come from the germline V gene (reference sequence). The V gene end was trimmed by 4 bases and the J gene end by 4 bases; junction bases not matched to a gene: 14. CDR3 nucleotides: TGTGCCACCAGCAACGCCCTTGGACAGGGCCGTAGAGAGACCCAGTACTTC. It yields the protein CATSNALGQGRRETQYF.

The chain is built from TRBV30 and TRBJ2-6; TRBD2 matches at 9 bases. V shed 4 bases, J shed 4 bases, and the junction held 17 bases outside the gene matches. The germline gives CDR1 GTSNPN, CDR2 SVGIG (reference sequence). This CDR3 comprises 19 residues. The CDR3 DNA is TGTGCCTGGATACCCCCTCTAGGGCGGGGGGGCTCCGGGGCCAACGTCCTGACTTTC. This encodes CAWIPPLGRGGSGANVLTF.

This chain joins TRBV18 and TRBJ1-4; no firm D call. The V end lost 0 bases, the J end lost 7 bases, and 15 bases lay between the germline ends. Germline CDR1 and CDR2: KGHSH and LQKENI. This CDR3 has 16 residues. CDR3 residues: CASSPPVGEPGEKLFF. CDR3 coding DNA: TGTGCCAGCTCACCACCGGTCGGGGAACCGGGTGAAAAACTGTTTTTT.

The chain has TRBV18 and TRBJ1-3; D is unresolved. The CDR3 runs 15 residues. With 0 bases removed from V and 0 bases from J, the gap between germline ends came to 6 bases. Germline CDR1 and CDR2: KGHSH and LQKENI. The CDR3 DNA is TGTGCCAGCTCACCACCAGGACGCTCTGGAAACACCATATATTTT. Amino acid sequence: CASSPPGRSGNTIYF.

The chain couples TRBV11-2 to TRBJ1-5, with D unclear. Germline V CDR1 and CDR2: SGHAT, FQNNGV. V gave up 1 base and J gave up 3 bases, with 7 bases separating them. The CDR3 runs to 14 residues. The CDR3 bases are TGTGCCAGCAGCTTAGGGTTCGACAATCAGCCCCAGCATTTT. Amino acid sequence: CASSLGFDNQPQHF.

The chain couples TRBV6-5 to TRBJ2-1; D not resolved. Germline V gives CDR1 MNHEY, CDR2 SVGAGI. V was clipped by 0 bases and J by 8 bases, with 5 bases between them. The CDR3 is 12 residues long. As DNA, the CDR3 is TGTGCCAGCAGTTACTCGATCGATGAGCAGTTCTTC. It specifies CASSYSIDEQFF.

In this sample, this clone turned up once. The chain links TRBV30 to TRBJ1-3; no definite D call. This CDR3 spans 12 amino acids. The ends were cut back, 4 bases at V and 4 bases at J, with 8 bases in the middle. The V gene's germline CDR1 is GTSNPN and CDR2 SVGIG (reference sequence). CDR3 region: CAWTGGGNTIYF. CDR3 DNA: TGTGCCTGGACAGGCGGCGGAAACACCATATATTTT. Full variable domain (outside the CDR3, taken from reference TRBV30 and TRBJ1-3): SQTIHQWPATLVQPVGSPLSLECTVEGTSNPNLYWYRQAAGRGLQLLFYSVGIGQISSEVPQNLSASRPQDRQFILSSKKLLLSDSGFYLCAWTGGGNTIYFGEGSWLTVV.

The chain employs TRBV4-3 and TRBJ1-4; no reliable D call. The CDR3 is 16 residues long. The germline gives CDR1 LGHNA, CDR2 YSLEER. Trimming removed 1 base from V and 0 bases from J, with 9 bases in between. CDR3 bases: TGCGCCAGCAGCCAAGGGTTCCGTGCAACTAATGAAAAACTGTTTTTT. This sequence encodes CASSQGFRATNEKLFF.

The chain couples TRBV7-2 to TRBJ2-7; possibly TRBD2 for D (6 bases). The CDR3 totals 15 residues. V was shortened by 5 bases and J by 0 bases, with 14 bases between the two germline ends. CDR1 and CDR2 (germline): SGHTA, FQGNSA. The CDR3 nucleotides are TGTGCCAGCAGCCAAGCTAGCGTTAGCTCCTACGAGCAGTACTTC. It translates to CASSQASVSSYEQYF.

Only one count was recorded for this clone. This chain connects TRBV28 to TRBJ2-7; D might be TRBD2 (6 bases). Looked up from germline, CDR1 is MDHEN and CDR2 is SYDVKM. This CDR3 spans 13 amino acids. V gave up 10 bases and J gave up 7 bases, with 20 bases separating them. This CDR3 reads CATRQGAGGEQYF. In DNA, the CDR3 is TGTGCCACCAGACAAGGCGCCGGGGGTGAGCAGTACTTC.

V and J are TRBV11-2 and TRBJ2-3; 7 nucleotides agree with TRBD2. From germline, CDR1 is SGHAT and CDR2 FQNNGV. The V and J ends lost 5 bases and 2 bases, in that order; junction bases with no gene match: 7. The CDR3 spans 15 residues. CDR3 residues: CASSRGTISTDTQYF. Written as DNA, the CDR3 is TGTGCCAGCAGCCGCGGGACTATATCCACAGATACGCAGTATTTT.

The J gene is TRBJ2-2, the V gene TRBV6-1; D gene uncertain. CDR1 MNHNS and CDR2 SASEGT come from the germline V gene. There are 14 residues in the CDR3. V lost 2 bases and J 0 bases, leaving 4 bases between the germline ends. In DNA form, the CDR3 reads TGTGCCAGCAGTGAATGGCCGAACACCGGGGAGCTGTTTTTT. This gives the protein CASSEWPNTGELFF.

The chain couples TRBV7-3 to TRBJ2-2, with D possibly TRBD2 on 6 matching bases. This CDR3 region has 12 residues. Trimming shortened V by 3 bases and J by 12 bases, and 11 bases separated the two germline ends. Germline V gene sequence: CDR1 SGHTA, CDR2 FQGTGA. The CDR3 DNA sequence: TGTGCCAGCAGCTTGAGCCGGGGGAAGCTGTTTTTT. It encodes CASSLSRGKLFF.

CDR3 sequence reads: CASPPKRYTQYF. The CDR3 DNA is TGTGCCAGCCCCCCTAAGCGGTATACGCAGTATTTT. The chain joins TRBV4-2 to TRBJ2-3, with TRBD2 as a possible D gene (5 bases). The germline CDR1 and CDR2 sequences are LGHNA and YNFKEQ. With 8 bases removed from V and 7 bases from J, the gap between germline ends came to 13 bases. CDR3 length: 12 amino acids.

The V gene is TRBV5-1, the J gene TRBJ2-4, with 9 bases lining up with TRBD1. J lost 8 bases, V lost 2 bases, and 8 bases had no gene match. The germline V gene encodes CDR1 SGHRS and CDR2 YFSETQ. This CDR3 spans 15 amino acids. The CDR3 DNA is TGCGCCAGCAGCTTACAGGGGGCGCAGGGAGACATTCAGTACTTC. This translates into CASSLQGAQGDIQYF.

The chain links TRBV10-3 to TRBJ2-3; 12 bases agree with TRBD2. With V trimmed by 6 bases and J by 3 bases, 7 bases remained unmatched. Germline lookup yields CDR1 ENHRY and CDR2 SYGVKD. CDR3 length equals 16 residues. The CDR3 sequence is CAIRPTSGSTTDTQYF. As DNA, the CDR3 is TGTGCCATCAGACCGACTAGCGGGAGTACGACAGATACGCAGTATTTT.

The CDR3 reads CAWSVGETQYF. DNA for the CDR3: TGTGCCTGGAGTGTCGGGGAGACCCAGTACTTC. The chain recombines TRBV30 with TRBJ2-5, with no clear D. V lost 0 bases and J 5 bases, leaving 4 bases between the germline ends. This CDR3 region has 11 residues. Germline V lookup: CDR1 GTSNPN, CDR2 SVGIG (reference sequence).

CDR3 amino acids: CASSEVNRDAYEQYF. The CDR3 DNA is TGTGCCAGCAGTGAGGTCAACAGGGACGCCTACGAGCAGTACTTC. This sequence joins TRBV2 and TRBJ2-5, with D perhaps TRBD1 (6 bases). The DNA end lines up better with TRBJ2-7; the J call may be wrong. Per germline, CDR1 SNHLY and CDR2 FYNNEI. The CDR3 runs to 15 residues.

This clone is large by share. The chain links TRBV7-9 to TRBJ2-7; possibly TRBD2 for D (6 bases). Per germline, CDR1 SEHNR and CDR2 FQNEAQ (reference sequence). This CDR3 region has 13 residues. V gave up 4 bases and J gave up 7 bases, with 14 bases separating them. CDR3 sequence (DNA): TGTGCCAGCAGCTCGGGACTTTCGGGGGAGCAGTACTTC. Residues: CASSSGLSGEQYF.

The chain's CDR3 is CASSPYPGQNTYEQYF. The CDR3 DNA sequence: TGTGCCAGCAGCCCCTACCCGGGACAAAATACCTACGAGCAGTACTTC. The chain has TRBV2 and TRBJ2-7; D is possibly TRBD1 (6 bases). With 6 bases removed from V and 2 bases from J, the gap between germline ends came to 20 bases. Germline CDR1 SNHLY, CDR2 FYNNEI. The CDR3 has 16 residues.

This chain connects TRBV4-3 to TRBJ2-5, with 7 bases that match TRBD2. Germline loops: CDR1 LGHNA, CDR2 YSLEER. This CDR3 comprises 15 residues. The junction had 6 bases not matched to a gene; V was cut back by 3 bases and J by 2 bases. The DNA for the CDR3 is TGCGCCAGCAGCCACGCTCTAGCGGTGCAAGAGACCCAGTACTTC. This encodes CASSHALAVQETQYF.

The chain uses TRBV6-5 and TRBJ1-2, with TRBD1 identical over 8 bases. The CDR3 is made up of 14 amino acids. Germline CDR1 MNHEY, CDR2 SVGAGI. V lost 4 bases and J lost 6; bases outside the gene matches: 7. CDR3 nucleotide sequence: TGTGCCAGCAGTTCCCCGGGACAGGACCATGGCTACACCTTC. Its translation is CASSSPGQDHGYTF.

V is TRBV7-9 and J is TRBJ1-6; 7 bases are a match to TRBD1. Germline values: CDR1 SEHNR, CDR2 FQNEAQ (reference sequence). The CDR3 runs 14 residues. V lost 8 bases to trimming and J lost 7 bases; unmatched junction nucleotides: 8. CDR3 sequence: CASRDSEGNSPLHF. The CDR3 DNA follows: TGTGCCAGCCGGGACAGTGAGGGCAATTCACCCCTCCACTTT.

The chain links TRBV5-5 to TRBJ2-7; possibly TRBD1 for D (6 bases). The V gene lost 0 bases and the J gene lost 7 bases, with 14 bases spanning the gap. Germline V gene data show CDR1 as SGHKS and CDR2 as YYEKEE (reference sequence). The CDR3 is 14 amino acids. The CDR3 reads CASSLDRVAREQYF. In DNA form, the CDR3 reads TGTGCCAGCAGCTTGGACAGGGTAGCCAGGGAGCAGTACTTC.